These 29 T cell receptor beta chains originate from one sample sequenced in a study of memory CD4+ T cells and cytomegalovirus serostatus (dated by TCRdb to about 2019). Library preparation employed the immunoSEQ multiplex PCR assay. The table comes from immuneACCESS by way of TCRdb, which keeps in-frame sequences with V and J called. Part of the clones is missing from these tables; in studies checked, under half for an unresolved V gene and the rest for unknown reasons. This sample gives around 50,000 clones in total; approximately 78% of them show up just once. The ten top clones hold about 0.7% of the sample. A FACSAria II was used to sort memory CD4+ T cells, defined as single viable CD3+CD4+CD8-CD45RO+ cells. The sequencing input was memory CD4+ T cells from blood. These receptors were obtained from an adult in good health and CMV-seronegative.

This clone came up once. Relative to the germline gene, one junction end is altered; a read error may explain this. This chain joins TRBV7-7 and TRBJ2-5; D is ambiguous. The CDR3 runs to 17 residues. Germline CDR1 SSHAT, CDR2 FNYEAQ (reference sequence). The CDR3 region has the DNA TGTGCTAGCAGCTTAGGGTCGCGGTCTGGGTCTGAAGAGACCCAGTACTTC. It yields the protein CASSLGSRSGSEETQYF. The variable domain in full, completed from reference TRBV7-7 and TRBJ2-5, reads GAGVSQSPRYKVTKRGQDVTLRCDPISSHATLYWYQQALGQGPEFLTYFNYEAQPDKSGLPSDRFSAERPEGSISTLTIQRTEQRDSAMYRCASSLGSRSGSEETQYFGPGTRLLVL.

The chain joins TRBV5-6 to TRBJ2-1; 12 nucleotides match TRBD1. From germline, CDR1 is SGHDT and CDR2 YYEEEE. J was trimmed by 9 bases and V by 4 bases; bases with no gene match: 8. This CDR3 is built from 15 residues. This CDR3 reads CASSPGDRGRGEQFF. The CDR3 region has the DNA TGTGCCAGCAGCCCCGGGGACAGGGGGCGAGGTGAGCAGTTCTTC. Complete variable domain (other parts from reference TRBV5-6 and TRBJ2-1): DAGVTQSPTHLIKTRGQQVTLRCSPKSGHDTVSWYQQALGQGPQFIFQYYEEEERQRGNFPDRFSGHQFPNYSSELNVNALLLGDSALYLCASSPGDRGRGEQFFGPGTRLTVL.

V and J are TRBV6-1 and TRBJ1-1; D is unclear. Germline loops: CDR1 MNHNS, CDR2 SASEGT. The CDR3 extends over 15 amino acids. V dropped 4 bases and J dropped 2 bases, with 14 bases sitting between them. CDR3 nucleotides: TGTGCCAGCAGTGTGGGCGGGCAGCCCAACACTGAAGCTTTCTTT. This gives the protein CASSVGGQPNTEAFF.

J is TRBJ1-2 and V is TRBV5-4; perhaps TRBD1 as D (5 bases). Germline V lookup: CDR1 SGHNT, CDR2 YYREEE (reference sequence). This CDR3 is built from 13 residues. V was cut by 1 base and J by 8 bases, with 12 bases left in between. CDR3 sequence (DNA): TGTGCCAGCAGCTTGCAGGGCCCCGTAGGCTACACCTTC. Translated: CASSLQGPVGYTF. The variable domain in full, with the rest retrieved from reference TRBV5-4 and TRBJ1-2, is ETGVTQSPTHLIKTRGQQVTLRCSSQSGHNTVSWYQQALGQGPQFIFQYYREEENGRGNFPPRFSGLQFPNYSSELNVNALELDDSALYLCASSLQGPVGYTFGSGTRLTVV.

This rearrangement joins TRBV7-9 to TRBJ2-1; the match to TRBD2 covers 7 bases. This CDR3 contains 12 residues. After removal of 5 bases from V and 15 bases from J, the junction contained 10 bases not matched to a gene. The V gene's germline CDR1 is SEHNR and CDR2 FQNEAQ (reference sequence). The CDR3 reads CASSLTRDYPFF. The CDR3 coding sequence is TGTGCCAGCAGCCTCACGCGGGACTATCCGTTCTTC.

The chain couples TRBV7-3 to TRBJ2-2; 8 bases fit TRBD1. The CDR3 sequence is 15 residues long. V lost 5 bases and J lost 3; bases outside the gene matches: 5. CDR1 is SGHTA, CDR2 FQGTGA, per germline. CDR3 sequence: CASSDRTGYTGELFF. As DNA, the CDR3 is TGTGCCAGCAGCGATCGGACAGGGTACACCGGGGAGCTGTTTTTT.

This chain joins TRBV5-1 and TRBJ2-1; TRBD2 aligns across 8 bases. The V gene end was trimmed by 1 base and the J gene end by 8 bases; junction bases not matched to a gene: 11. CDR3 size: 16 residues. CDR1 SGHRS and CDR2 YFSETQ come from the germline V gene. The DNA of the CDR3 is TGCGCCAGCAGCTTGCATCCGGGACTAGTCGGCGATGAGCAGTTCTTC. It encodes CASSLHPGLVGDEQFF.

This sequence joins TRBV9 and TRBJ1-1; a weak D match, TRBD1 (5 bases). The ends were cut back, 2 bases at V and 1 base at J, with 9 bases in the middle. CDR1 and CDR2 from the germline V gene are SGDLS and YYNGEE. The CDR3 covers 14 residues. CDR3 DNA sequence: TGTGCCAGCAGCGTCCAGGACACGAACACTGAAGCTTTCTTT. It codes for CASSVQDTNTEAFF.

The chain employs TRBV27 and TRBJ1-1, with a weak D call TRBD1 (5 bases). CDR1 and CDR2 (germline): MNHEY, SMNVEV (reference sequence). V was pared by 3 bases and J by 1 base, with 21 bases between. The CDR3 is 18 amino acids. Here the CDR3 DNA reads TGTGCCAGCAGTTTGGTTGGGTTGTTGCGGGGGGGGAACACTGAAGCTTTCTTT. This gives the protein CASSLVGLLRGGNTEAFF.

The chain uses TRBV2 and TRBJ2-3; maybe TRBD1 (5 bases). CDR1 is SNHLY, CDR2 FYNNEI, per germline. This CDR3 is 13 amino acids long. Deletions cut 3 bases from V and 4 bases from J, with 8 bases between. CDR3: CASSDRTPDTQYF. CDR3 nucleotide sequence: TGTGCCAGCAGTGACCGGACACCAGATACGCAGTATTTT. Together with reference TRBV2 and TRBJ2-3, the CDR3 gives the full variable domain: EPEVTQTPSHQVTQMGQEVILRCVPISNHLYFYWYRQILGQKVEFLVSFYNNEISEKSEIFDDQFSVERPDGSNFTLKIRSTKLEDSAMYFCASSDRTPDTQYFGPGTRLTVL.

The chain employs TRBV27 and TRBJ2-7, with TRBD2 matching 8 bases. After removal of 11 bases from V and 3 bases from J, the junction contained 15 bases not matched to a gene. CDR1 MNHEY and CDR2 SMNVEV come from the germline V gene (reference sequence). CDR3 size: 15 residues. The chain's CDR3 is CASSSGGNMYYEQYF. The CDR3 region has the DNA TGTGCCTCGTCCAGCGGGGGTAACATGTACTACGAGCAGTACTTC.

The gene calls are TRBV10-1 and TRBJ2-1; TRBD1 agrees at 8 bases. Trimming at V came to 3 bases and at J to 6 bases, leaving 13 bases not matched to a gene. This CDR3 is 17 amino acids long. Germline assignment: CDR1 WNHNN and CDR2 SYGVQD (reference sequence). The CDR3 bases are TGCGCCAGCAGTGAAGCCCGAGCAGGGGGCTTAGGCAATGAGCAGTTCTTC. Encoded protein: CASSEARAGGLGNEQFF.

The chain couples TRBV28 to TRBJ1-2, with 9 positions matching TRBD1. With 4 bases clipped from V and 2 bases from J, the junction kept 5 bases outside the gene matches. This CDR3 contains 15 residues. From germline, CDR1 is MDHEN and CDR2 SYDVKM. The chain's CDR3 is CASSSPTGGNYGYTF. The DNA of the CDR3 is TGTGCCAGCAGTTCCCCCACAGGGGGCAACTATGGCTACACCTTC.

This clone has just a few counts. V gene TRBV28 combines with J gene TRBJ1-5; 7 nucleotides match TRBD1. The CDR3 consists of 14 residues. With V trimmed by 6 bases and J by 3 bases, 5 bases remained unmatched. Germline CDR1 and CDR2: MDHEN and SYDVKM. The CDR3 DNA reads TGTGCCAGCAGAAAGACAGGGATCAATCAGCCCCAGCATTTT. Protein: CASRKTGINQPQHF.

This chain uses TRBV18 with TRBJ2-3; no reliable D call. V gave up 0 bases and J gave up 2 bases, with 3 bases separating them. The CDR3 has 13 amino acids. Germline values: CDR1 KGHSH, CDR2 LQKENI. The CDR3 DNA is TGTGCCAGCTCACCACCTATCACAGATACGCAGTATTTT. It yields the protein CASSPPITDTQYF.

V and J are TRBV19 and TRBJ2-2; TRBD2 aligns across 9 bases. The CDR3 is 16 amino acids. V shed 0 bases and J 3 bases; nucleotides not matched to a gene: 2. The germline CDR1 and CDR2 sequences are LNHDA and SQIVND (reference sequence). The CDR3 sequence: CASSIEAGGYTGELFF. CDR3 in DNA: TGTGCCAGTAGTATAGAAGCGGGAGGTTACACCGGGGAGCTGTTTTTT.

The chain employs TRBV7-8 and TRBJ1-5; a possible D gene is TRBD1 (5 bases). Germline loops: CDR1 SGHVS, CDR2 FQNEAQ. The V gene lost 3 bases and the J gene lost 4 bases, with 7 bases spanning the gap. The CDR3 loop spans 13 amino acids. CDR3 in amino acids: CASSLQGNQPQHF. The CDR3 DNA follows: TGTGCCAGCAGCTTGCAGGGTAATCAGCCCCAGCATTTT.

J is TRBJ2-7 and V is TRBV25-1; TRBD2 aligns across 7 bases. The CDR3 consists of 15 residues. Germline V gene data show CDR1 as MGHDK and CDR2 as SYGVNS. V was clipped by 4 bases and J by 4 bases; unmatched bases: 10. The CDR3 DNA is TGTGCCAGCAGTGCCCCGGGGGGAAAGGGGTACGAGCAGTACTTC. Amino acid sequence: CASSAPGGKGYEQYF.

This clone has only one observation. V is TRBV4-1 and J is TRBJ2-1; TRBD2 matches at 8 bases. CDR1 and CDR2 (germline): MGHRA, YSYEKL. V trimming: 4 bases; J trimming: 6 bases; junction bases outside the gene matches: 14. This CDR3 has 17 amino acids. The CDR3 DNA reads as TGCGCCAGCAGCCGTAACGTGGGCGGGAGGTTGAGCAATGAGCAGTTCTTC. Protein sequence: CASSRNVGGRLSNEQFF.

In regard to this clone: This sequence may be a read error, since a much larger clone differs from it by one base. The chain is built from TRBV5-1 and TRBJ1-3, with D possibly TRBD1 on 5 matching bases. CDR3 size: 15 residues. Trimming removed 1 base from V and 8 bases from J, with 16 bases in between. Germline CDR1 and CDR2: SGHRS and YFSETQ. CDR3 loop: CASSLHTRGWDTIYF. CDR3 nucleotide sequence: TGCGCCAGCAGCTTGCACACTCGGGGCTGGGACACCATATATTTT.

The chain joins TRBV28 to TRBJ1-5; D may be TRBD1 (6 bases). Germline CDR1 and CDR2: MDHEN and SYDVKM. CDR3 length equals 14 residues. V was shortened by 3 bases and J by 4 bases, with 10 bases between the two germline ends. CDR3 in amino acids: CASSFGQKNQPQHF. Written as DNA, the CDR3 is TGTGCCAGCAGTTTTGGACAGAAAAATCAGCCCCAGCATTTT.

J is TRBJ2-2 and V is TRBV5-1; D gene uncertain. Germline V lookup: CDR1 SGHRS, CDR2 YFSETQ. This CDR3 has 11 amino acids. V lost 6 bases and J lost 0, with 0 bases in between. The CDR3 loop is CASTNTGELFF. CDR3 sequence (DNA): TGCGCCAGCACGAACACCGGGGAGCTGTTTTTT.

The CDR3: CASRDKGGPGELFF. For the CDR3, the DNA is TGTGCCAGTCGGGACAAGGGAGGTCCCGGGGAGCTGTTTTTT. This sequence joins TRBV2 and TRBJ2-2, with D possibly called TRBD1 or TRBD2 (6 bases each). Germline V CDR1 and CDR2: SNHLY, FYNNEI. The CDR3 loop spans 14 amino acids. Deletions cut 9 bases from V and 6 bases from J, with 17 bases between.

This rearrangement joins TRBV2 to TRBJ2-5; 15 bases are shared with TRBD2. The ends lost 8 bases at V and 5 bases at J; junction bases unmatched: 12. This CDR3 is 17 amino acids long. Looked up from germline, CDR1 is SNHLY and CDR2 is FYNNEI. CDR3 DNA sequence: TGTGCCAGCCTAGGACTAGCGGGAGGGAGTGCAACCGAGACCCAGTACTTC. Protein: CASLGLAGGSATETQYF.

This chain joins TRBV10-3 and TRBJ1-5; no firm D call. The CDR3 runs to 14 residues. V was pared by 10 bases and J by 1 base, with 14 bases between. Germline CDR1 and CDR2: ENHRY and SYGVKD. The CDR3 DNA sequence: TGTGCCAGCGGAGAGGTGTGGAGCAATCAGCCCCAGCATTTT. Translated, it gives CASGEVWSNQPQHF.

This sequence joins TRBV20-1 and TRBJ2-7; D gene unclear. The CDR3 length is 11 residues. Trimming removed 3 bases from V and 4 bases from J, with 7 bases in between. Per germline, CDR1 DFQATT and CDR2 SNEGSKA (reference sequence). CDR3 bases: TGCAGTGCTAGTGGTGGTTACGAGCAGTACTTC. Its protein is CSASGGYEQYF.

J is TRBJ1-5 and V is TRBV7-9; 10 nucleotides line up with TRBD1. CDR1 is SEHNR and CDR2 is FQNEAQ in the germline V gene (reference sequence). V lost 5 bases and J lost 1; bases outside the gene matches: 14. The CDR3 covers 19 residues. CDR3 amino acids: CASSRYSGTGVESNQPQHF. In nucleotides, the CDR3 is TGTGCCAGCAGCCGATATTCCGGGACAGGGGTAGAGAGCAATCAGCCCCAGCATTTT.

This clone has a single count. The chain uses TRBV6-5 and TRBJ2-3; TRBD2 agrees at 11 bases. Germline V gene sequence: CDR1 MNHEY, CDR2 SVGAGI. The CDR3 has 15 residues. The J segment lost 4 bases and the V segment lost 5 bases, leaving 5 bases of the junction unmatched. CDR3: CASSPLAGVADTQYF. The CDR3 DNA reads TGTGCCAGCAGTCCACTAGCGGGAGTCGCAGATACGCAGTATTTT.

The chain carries TRBV7-9 and TRBJ1-4, with D perhaps matching TRBD1 (6 bases). In germline, CDR1 is SEHNR, CDR2 FQNEAQ (reference sequence). Trimming stripped 3 bases from V and 8 bases from J, with 13 bases between. This CDR3 has 14 amino acids. The CDR3 nucleotides are TGTGCCAGCAGCTTTTCAGGGGTCAAAGAAAAACTGTTTTTT. It specifies CASSFSGVKEKLFF.